These 12 T cell receptor beta chains were sequenced from one sample in a study of T cells expressing NK-cell markers. Following a re-call of the 5' RACE reads, TCRdb has one entry per CDR3 protein and lacks DNA. Its table lists about 400,000 distinct CDR3 sequences. The sequenced sample consisted of blood T cells: a sorted CD56 or NKG2C T cell subset, CD4+ or CD8+ T cells, or bulk PBMC T cells (not recorded which). These TCRs come from a woman aged 50 to 60 in good health.

This sequence joins TRBV4-1 and TRBJ1-1; TCRdb's assignment of TRBD1 cannot be checked, as there is no DNA. The CDR3 is 15 residues long. From germline, CDR1 is MGHRA and CDR2 YSYEKL. The CDR3 here is CASSQLVQGRPEAFF.

The rearrangement links TRBV7-8 to TRBJ1-5; the D call of TRBD1 rests on TCRdb alone, since no DNA is present to check it. The CDR3 totals 14 residues. From germline, CDR1 is SGHVS and CDR2 FQNEAQ. CDR3 amino acids: CASSPQGLDQPQHF.

J is TRBJ1-2 and V is TRBV5-1; TCRdb's assignment of TRBD1 cannot be checked, as there is no DNA. The CDR3 length is 12 residues. The germline CDR1 and CDR2 sequences are SGHRS and YFSETQ. The CDR3 sequence is CASRPGGNGYTF.

The V and J genes are TRBV20-1 and TRBJ2-3. Germline V gene lookup returns CDR1 DFQATT and CDR2 SNEGSKA (reference sequence). This CDR3 has 17 amino acids. CDR3: CSARDPLTRIRTDTQYF.

This chain links TRBV2 with TRBJ2-5; TCRdb calls TRBD2, which cannot be checked without DNA. CDR3 size: 15 residues. CDR1 SNHLY and CDR2 FYNNEI come from the germline V gene. CDR3 residues: CASSAGLMEEETQYF. Using reference TRBV2 and TRBJ2-5 for the parts outside the CDR3, the full variable domain is EPEVTQTPSHQVTQMGQEVILRCVPISNHLYFYWYRQILGQKVEFLVSFYNNEISEKSEIFDDQFSVERPDGSNFTLKIRSTKLEDSAMYFCASSAGLMEEETQYFGPGTRLLVL.

The chain employs TRBV3-1 and TRBJ1-6; TCRdb lists TRBD1, though no DNA is available to test this call. This CDR3 region has 15 residues. Germline CDR1 reads LGHDT; CDR2 reads YNNKEL (reference sequence). CDR3 loop: CASRTGGQGNSPLHF. Full variable domain (remainder filled in from reference TRBV3-1 and TRBJ1-6): DTAVSQTPKYLVTQMGNDKSIKCEQNLGHDTMYWYKQDSKKFLKIMFSYNNKELIINETVPNRFSPKSPDKAHLNLHINSLELGDSAVYFCASRTGGQGNSPLHFGNGTRLTVT.

This chain links TRBV12-3 or TRBV12-4 with TRBJ2-3; TCRdb calls TRBD2, which cannot be checked without DNA. The CDR3 has 14 residues. CDR3 residues: CATKRAGVGDTQYF.

V usage is TRBV9 and J usage is TRBJ2-1. Germline lookup yields CDR1 SGDLS and CDR2 YYNGEE. This CDR3 region has 14 residues. Here the CDR3 reads CASSVDAINNEQFF.

The V call is TRBV11-3, the J call TRBJ2-2; TCRdb proposes TRBD2, but this gene call is untestable without DNA. Germline V gives CDR1 SGHNT, CDR2 YENEEA. The CDR3 runs 18 residues. Here the CDR3 reads CASSPQLRSRGSAGELFF.

This sequence joins TRBV25-1 and TRBJ2-1; TCRdb lists TRBD2, though no DNA is available to test this call. CDR1 and CDR2 (germline): MGHDK, SYGVNS. This CDR3 is built from 15 residues. CDR3 region: CASTKGRGRANEQFF.

V and J are TRBV5-5 and TRBJ2-1; TCRdb names TRBD1, which stays unverified in the absence of DNA. The CDR3 spans 14 residues. Germline CDR1 SGHKS, CDR2 YYEKEE (reference sequence). The CDR3 here is CASSLYTGVNEQFF.

This rearrangement joins TRBV12-3 or TRBV12-4 to TRBJ1-1; TCRdb reports TRBD1, a call that lacks DNA to check it against. The CDR3 runs 14 residues. The CDR3 region is CASSWGHLNTEAFF.